This TCR beta chain derives from a study of CD8+ T cells in alopecia areata. This clone showed up just once. Its specificity is not known. Investigators isolated RNA and reverse transcribed it into cDNA to act as the sequencing template. Profiling relied on immunoSEQ multiplex PCR, and the TCRdb table lists in-frame clones only, not all of them. The sample yields under 70,000 clones, about 96% seen once. Study observations and caveats: Between patients, shared TCR sequences were less clear than in mice. This was possibly due in part to HLA diversity in the patient population.

Germline assignment: CDR1 LGHNA and CDR2 YSLEER. This CDR3 is 14 amino acids long. V was clipped by 3 bases and J by 0 bases, with 7 bases between them. The source material was CD8+ T cells sorted from blood, sampled at week 0. The source of this sequence is a human donor with alopecia areata. The chain uses TRBV4-3 and TRBJ2-3; TRBD2 might be the D (6 bases). The CDR3 here is CASSHGGSTDTQYF. In nucleotides, the CDR3 is TGCGCCAGCAGCCACGGGGGAAGCACAGATACGCAGTATTTT.